This is a list of T cell receptor beta chains from one sample in a study of CD8 T cells in ankylosing spondylitis. TCRdb re-derived calls from the 5' RACE reads in MiXCR, one entry per CDR3 protein. This sample carries 26,000 or so distinct CDR3 sequences, 7.9% of them seen once, and the ten largest clones take roughly 30%. The material sequenced was blood. These TCRs come from a male donor with ankylosing spondylitis or in good health (not recorded which). CDR3s include the opening cysteine and the closing phenylalanine or tryptophan. D genes are given only for firm matches. For some rows the clone size is stated as once, few or many, or as a class when expanded; others skip it.

13	TRBV5-1	TRBJ2-5	.	once	TGCGCCAGCAGCTTAACACCCCAAGAGACCCAGTACTTC	CASSLTPQETQYF
13	TRBV18	TRBJ1-1	.	few	TGTGCCAGCTCGTCGACGGGACTCTTGGAAGCTTTCTTT	CASSSTGLLEAFF
13	TRBV11-2	TRBJ1-1	.	many	TGTGCCAGCAGCTTAGTTCGGAACACTGAAGCTTTCTTT	CASSLVRNTEAFF
16	TRBV5-1	TRBJ2-3	.	.	TGCGCCAGCAGCCTGATGGGGGACCCTAGCACAGATACGCAGTATTTT	CASSLMGDPSTDTQYF
18	TRBV5-1	TRBJ1-3	TRBD1	many	TGCGCCAGCAGCTGGACAGGGAGGAGCCCGGCCCCTGGAAACACCATATATTTT	CASSWTGRSPAPGNTIYF
13	TRBV28	TRBJ2-7	.	many	TGTGCCAGCAGTTCCGGGACATCCTACGAGCAGTACTTC	CASSSGTSYEQYF
12	TRBV29-1	TRBJ2-7	.	few	TGCAGCGTTGAAAAAGGGCCCTACGAGCAGTACTTC	CSVEKGPYEQYF
14	TRBV7-8	TRBJ2-2	TRBD2	many	TGTGCCAGCAGCGGGACTAGCGTTGCCGGGGAGCTGTTTTTT	CASSGTSVAGELFF
14	TRBV10-3	TRBJ2-2	.	few	TGTGCCATCAGTGACCCCCGGGCCACCGGGGAGCTGTTTTTT	CAISDPRATGELFF
14	TRBV7-2	TRBJ1-2	.	few	TGTGCCAGCAGCCGGACCAGGGTGGACTATGGCTACACCTTC	CASSRTRVDYGYTF
16	TRBV7-9	TRBJ2-2	.	few	TGTGCCAGCAGCTCACAGGCCGGCAGGGGTCCCGGGGAGCTGTTTTTT	CASSSQAGRGPGELFF
15	TRBV7-3	TRBJ2-7	TRBD2	.	TGTGCCAGCAGCCTCGGGACTAGCGGGAGTTACGAGCAGTACTTC	CASSLGTSGSYEQYF
15	TRBV7-2	TRBJ1-5	TRBD1	.	TGTGCCAGCAGCCTAGGACAGGGCAGCAATCAGCCCCAGCATTTT	CASSLGQGSNQPQHF
15	TRBV7-2	TRBJ2-1	.	few	TGTGCCAGCAGCTTATGGGGGAGAAAGACCAATGAGCAGTTCTTC	CASSLWGRKTNEQFF
15	TRBV5-1	TRBJ2-6	.	few	TGCGCCAGCAGCCCCCTAGGAGATGGGGCCAACGTCCTGACTTTC	CASSPLGDGANVLTF
14	TRBV10-3	TRBJ1-5	.	few	TGTGCCATCAGCACAGGGATTAGCAATCAGCCCCAGCATTTT	CAISTGISNQPQHF
13	TRBV7-9	TRBJ2-2	TRBD1	few	TGTGCCAGCAGCTCCGACAGGGCCGGGGAGCTGTTTTTT	CASSSDRAGELFF
17	TRBV27	TRBJ2-7	TRBD2	many	TGTGCCAGCAGTGAAGGGACTAGCGGGGTCTATGCCTACGAGCAGTACTTC	CASSEGTSGVYAYEQYF
13	TRBV11-2	TRBJ2-1	.	many	TGTGCCAGCAGCTCTGAGGTGTACAATGAGCAGTTCTTC	CASSSEVYNEQFF
14	TRBV5-5	TRBJ1-3	.	few	TGTGCCAGCAGCTTGAAACAGGCTGGAAACACCATATATTTT	CASSLKQAGNTIYF
15	TRBV5-1	TRBJ2-1	TRBD1	few	TGCGCCAGCAGCGAAGGACAGGGCCGTTACAATGAGCAGTTCTTC	CASSEGQGRYNEQFF
15	TRBV19	TRBJ2-2	.	.	TGTGCCACTCTACGGACCTCGCTGAACACCGGGGAGCTGTTTTTT	CATLRTSLNTGELFF
12	TRBV29-1	TRBJ2-1	.	many	TGCAGCGTTGAACCCGGGGAAGGTGAGCAGTTCTTC	CSVEPGEGEQFF
15	TRBV20-1	TRBJ2-1	.	many	TGCAGTGCTAGCCCTCGGGGACGGATTTACAATGAGCAGTTCTTC	CSASPRGRIYNEQFF
15	TRBV20-1	TRBJ2-4	.	few	TGCAGTGCTAGAGATAGTAGTCTAGCCAAAAACATTCAGTACTTC	CSARDSSLAKNIQYF
12	TRBV28	TRBJ2-1	.	few	TGTGCCAGCAGTTTCGGGTTAGATGAGCAGTTCTTC	CASSFGLDEQFF
16	TRBV6-5	TRBJ1-2	.	few	TGTGCCAGCAGTTACGCGTCCGCAGGAACTAACTATGGCTACACCTTC	CASSYASAGTNYGYTF
13	TRBV24-1	TRBJ1-1	.	many	TGTGCCACCAGTGACAGGGGATACACTGAAGCTTTCTTT	CATSDRGYTEAFF
16	TRBV7-2	TRBJ1-5	.	.	TGTGCCAGCAGCTTGTGGGGGCGAGTTAGCAATCAGCCCCAGCATTTT	CASSLWGRVSNQPQHF
15	TRBV19	TRBJ2-5	TRBD1	many	TGTGCCAGTAGTCCCCGACAGGGACACCAAGAGACCCAGTACTTC	CASSPRQGHQETQYF
15	TRBV5-1	TRBJ2-5	TRBD1	many	TGCGCCAGCAGCTGGACCGGGACAGATCAAGAGACCCAGTACTTC	CASSWTGTDQETQYF
15	TRBV9	TRBJ2-1	.	.	TGTGCCAGCAGCGTAGGAGGGGGCGCGGGAAATGAGCAGTTCTTC	CASSVGGGAGNEQFF
14	TRBV19	TRBJ1-1	TRBD1	.	TGTGCCAGTAAAATAACAGGGGTGGACACTGAAGCTTTCTTT	CASKITGVDTEAFF
13	TRBV6-2/TRBV6-3	TRBJ1-1	.	.	TGTGCCAGCAGCCGACGGGACAACACTGAAGCTTTCTTT	CASSRRDNTEAFF
13	TRBV6-4	TRBJ1-1	.	.	TGTGCCAGCAGTGACTCCTGGCAGGCAATGGCTTTCTTT	CASSDSWQAMAFF
14	TRBV20-1	TRBJ2-3	.	few	TGCAGTGCTAGAAGCGCGGGAATTTTAGATACGCAGTATTTT	CSARSAGILDTQYF
16	TRBV5-1	TRBJ2-1	.	.	TGCGCCAGCAGCTTAGTCGGGAGTGTTTCCTACAATGAGCAGTTCTTC	CASSLVGSVSYNEQFF
14	TRBV7-6	TRBJ1-1	TRBD1	few	TGTGCCAGCCCTCCCCAGGGGGTGAACACTGAAGCTTTCTTT	CASPPQGVNTEAFF
15	TRBV15	TRBJ2-1	TRBD2	few	TGTGCCACCAGCCCCCGTACTAGCGGGATTAATGAGCAGTTCTTC	CATSPRTSGINEQFF
13	TRBV6-5	TRBJ1-4	TRBD1	.	TGTGCCAGCAGTTACCGGGACAGTGAAAAACTGTTTTTT	CASSYRDSEKLFF
16	TRBV20-1	TRBJ1-1	TRBD1	many	TGCAGTGCTAGTCGGGACAGGGGCCCTCGGGGTACGTACGCTTTCTTT	CSASRDRGPRGTYAFF
16	TRBV28	TRBJ2-4	.	.	TGTGCCAGCAGTTTGCCCGGGCCCCTAGCCAAAAACATTCAGTACTTC	CASSLPGPLAKNIQYF
14	TRBV6-1	TRBJ1-2	.	few	TGTGCCAGCAGTGAAGCGTTAGGGGTATATGGCTACACCTTC	CASSEALGVYGYTF
14	TRBV7-2	TRBJ2-1	.	many	TGTGCCAGCAGCTTAGCGCTAGCCAACAATGAGCAGTTCTTC	CASSLALANNEQFF
13	TRBV29-1	TRBJ2-3	.	.	TGCAGCGTTGTAAGCGATAACACAGATACGCAGTATTTT	CSVVSDNTDTQYF
12	TRBV6-6	TRBJ1-1	.	medium-sized	TGTGCCAGCCTGGTCATGAACACTGAAGCTTTCTTT	CASLVMNTEAFF
14	TRBV12-3/TRBV12-4	TRBJ1-6	.	many	TGTGCCAGCAAACCCTCGGACGGCAGCTCACCCCTCCACTTT	CASKPSDGSSPLHF
11	TRBV28	TRBJ2-7	.	many	TGTGCCAGCTCTCTGTTCTACGAGCAGTACTTC	CASSLFYEQYF
15	TRBV27	TRBJ2-7	TRBD2	.	TGTGCCAGCAGATCTAACCTAGCGGAACCTAACGAGCAGTACTTC	CASRSNLAEPNEQYF
15	TRBV19	TRBJ2-2	TRBD2	few	TGTGCCAGTAGTATGATTAGCGGGGCTACCGGGGAGCTGTTTTTT	CASSMISGATGELFF
13	TRBV29-1	TRBJ2-1	.	.	TGCAGCGTGGAGGGGCCCTCCCAGGGTGAGCAGTTCTTC	CSVEGPSQGEQFF
16	TRBV28	TRBJ2-2	.	.	TGTGCCAGCAGCTCGCAAACCTGGGAGAGAGGAGGGGAGCTGTTTTTT	CASSSQTWERGGELFF
16	TRBV5-1	TRBJ2-6	.	.	TGCGCCAGCAGCTTGATAGGGATCTCTGGGGCCAACGTCCTGACTTTC	CASSLIGISGANVLTF
14	TRBV5-1	TRBJ2-2	.	many	TGCGCCAGCAGCTTGGCCAGGGGAACCGGGGAGCTGTTTTTT	CASSLARGTGELFF
14	TRBV12-3/TRBV12-4	TRBJ2-7	TRBD2	.	TGTGCCAGCAGTGTAAGACTAGCGGGAGGCGAGCAGTACTTC	CASSVRLAGGEQYF